These 13 T cell receptor beta chains originate from one sample sequenced in a study of blood T cell repertoires in COVID-19. Method: immunoSEQ multiplex PCR; TCRdb's copy keeps in-frame clones and lacks some. The table includes 200,000 to 250,000 clones, around 85% detected once. Sample: peripheral blood. The receptors shown here come from a woman between 65 and 79 years old with COVID-19, enrolled during active disease.

The chain combines TRBV7-9 with TRBJ1-1, with 9 nucleotides matching TRBD1. The CDR3 has 14 amino acids. Germline-derived CDR1 and CDR2 are SEHNR and FQNEAQ (reference sequence). The ends lost 5 bases at V and 6 bases at J; junction bases unmatched: 7. The CDR3 sequence is CASSQLQGAAEAFF. The CDR3, as DNA: TGTGCCAGCAGCCAGCTACAGGGGGCGGCTGAAGCTTTCTTT.

The V and J genes are TRBV2 and TRBJ2-7; TRBD2 aligns across 11 bases. Trimming removed 6 bases from V and 4 bases from J; junction bases left unmatched: 2. Germline lookup yields CDR1 SNHLY and CDR2 FYNNEI. The CDR3 length is 13 residues. Written as DNA, the CDR3 is TGTGCCAGCAGCACTAGCGGGGGTTACGAGCAGTACTTC. Translating it yields CASSTSGGYEQYF.

The V call is TRBV6-4, the J call TRBJ2-1; TRBD1 matches at 8 bases. The J segment lost 8 bases and the V segment lost 2 bases, leaving 5 bases of the junction unmatched. Looked up from germline, CDR1 is MRHNA and CDR2 is SNTAGT. The CDR3 spans 14 residues. In DNA, the CDR3 is TGTGCCAGCAGTGACGGTGACAGGGGCGATGAGCAGTTCTTC. Translated, it gives CASSDGDRGDEQFF.

This clone was recorded a few times. DNA of the CDR3: TGTGCCAGCAGTTGGCGAGGAGGGGATACGCAGTATTTT. Translated, it gives CASSWRGGDTQYF. This chain joins TRBV6-2 or TRBV6-3 and TRBJ2-3; TRBD2 might be the D (6 bases). CDR3 size: 13 residues. Germline V CDR1 and CDR2: MNHEY, SVGEGT. Trimming removed 4 bases at V and 6 bases at J, with 11 bases between.

The V gene is TRBV24-1, the J gene TRBJ2-2; 12 bases line up with TRBD1. Germline-derived CDR1 and CDR2 are KGHDR and SFDVKD. The CDR3 consists of 23 residues. V shed 0 bases and J 2 bases; nucleotides not matched to a gene: 18. CDR3 nucleotide sequence: TGTGCCACCAGTGATTTGTATATAGGGGGGACAGGGGGCCAAATAGGAAACACCGGGGAGCTGTTTTTT. The encoded protein is CATSDLYIGGTGGQIGNTGELFF.

V is TRBV5-1 and J is TRBJ1-1; perhaps TRBD1 as D (6 bases). Trimming removed 0 bases at V and 1 base at J, with 16 bases between. The CDR3 spans 17 residues. Germline values: CDR1 SGHRS, CDR2 YFSETQ. DNA of the CDR3: TGCGCCAGCAGCTTGGCCCCGACAGGCTCTTCGAACACTGAAGCTTTCTTT. This codes for CASSLAPTGSSNTEAFF.

This chain links TRBV7-2 with TRBJ1-1; 7 nucleotides align to TRBD1. The CDR3 spans 13 residues. Germline CDR1 and CDR2: SGHTA and FQGNSA. Trimming at V came to 2 bases and at J to 7 bases, leaving 4 bases not matched to a gene. The CDR3 region is CASSLRQGVEAFF. In nucleotides, the CDR3 is TGTGCCAGCAGCTTAAGACAGGGTGTTGAAGCTTTCTTT.

The chain is built from TRBV6-4 and TRBJ2-6; maybe TRBD1 (5 bases). The CDR3 totals 15 residues. V dropped 3 bases and J dropped 1 base, with 7 bases sitting between them. Germline lookup yields CDR1 MRHNA and CDR2 SNTAGT. The CDR3 DNA reads as TGTGCCAGCAGTGAGGACATGTCTGGGGCCAACGTCCTGACTTTC. Its translation: CASSEDMSGANVLTF.

The chain couples TRBV4-3 to TRBJ2-2; tentatively, D is TRBD1 (5 bases). V was clipped by 0 bases and J by 3 bases, with 17 bases between them. Per germline, CDR1 LGHNA and CDR2 YSLEER. This CDR3 spans 18 amino acids. The CDR3 bases are TGCGCCAGCAGCCAAGAACCTTCTGCACAGGTTCACACCGGGGAGCTGTTTTTT. Its translation is CASSQEPSAQVHTGELFF.

The V call is TRBV29-1, the J call TRBJ2-7; D perhaps matches TRBD1 (6 bases). The length of the CDR3 is 14 residues. Trimming removed 2 bases from V and 4 bases from J, with 15 bases in between. The germline gives CDR1 SQVTM, CDR2 ANQGSEA. In DNA form, the CDR3 reads TGCAGCGTTGAAATGACAGGAATTTCTTACGAGCAGTACTTC. Protein: CSVEMTGISYEQYF.

The gene calls are TRBV10-3 and TRBJ1-2, with no clear D. CDR1 is ENHRY, CDR2 SYGVKD, per germline. This CDR3 is built from 14 residues. V was clipped by 2 bases and J by 4 bases, with 11 bases between them. The CDR3 DNA reads TGTGCCATCAGTGAGGCGGGCCTTGGCTATGGCTACACCTTC. It encodes CAISEAGLGYGYTF.

V is TRBV15 and J is TRBJ1-4; D may be TRBD1 (5 bases). Trimming pared 5 bases from V and 7 bases from J, leaving 17 bases between. The CDR3 spans 15 residues. CDR1 LNHNV and CDR2 YYDKDF come from the germline V gene (reference sequence). The CDR3 DNA sequence: TGTGCCACCAGCCCCTTTCGGGCAGGGTTTGAAAAACTGTTTTTT. Its translation: CATSPFRAGFEKLFF.

This clone appeared a few times. The rearrangement joins TRBV3-1 (or the pseudogene TRBV3-2) to TRBJ1-2; maybe TRBD1 (5 bases). There are 13 residues in the CDR3. Germline CDR1 reads LGHDT; CDR2 reads YNNKEL (reference sequence). Trimming shortened V by 4 bases and J by 3 bases, and 9 bases separated the two germline ends. The DNA for the CDR3 is TGTGCCAGCAGCCGGGGGACTCACTATGGCTACACCTTC. Its translation: CASSRGTHYGYTF.